The following is a T cell receptor (beta chain) sequence with its context. No antigen is known for it. Germline CDR1 and CDR2: DFQATT and SNEGSKA (reference sequence). This CDR3 comprises 11 residues. V dropped 2 bases and J dropped 3 bases, with 4 bases sitting between them. One to two pinch biopsies were taken from the rectum during colonoscopy. Control subjects, colonoscoped for suspected IBD, had macroscopically and histologically normal endoscopy. These data originate in a study of pediatric ulcerative colitis. Sequencing depth was up to 500,000 reads per sample. The assay was immunoSEQ multiplex PCR, and TCRdb's table has in-frame clones only and misses some. The sample lists around 16,000 clones; about 80% were seen once. Study findings and constraints: Blood-rectal clonal overlap within each person was significantly higher in ulcerative colitis patients than controls. Repertoires came from total lymphocyte DNA, not specific subsets.

The specimen was gut tissue. The chain carries TRBV20-1 and TRBJ1-1; D gene ambiguous. The sequence was collected from a boy aged 10-17 years who was a control in a study of pediatric ulcerative colitis. The CDR3 loop reads CSARRDTEAFF. CDR3 nucleotides: TGCAGTGCTAGACGGGACACTGAAGCTTTCTTT.